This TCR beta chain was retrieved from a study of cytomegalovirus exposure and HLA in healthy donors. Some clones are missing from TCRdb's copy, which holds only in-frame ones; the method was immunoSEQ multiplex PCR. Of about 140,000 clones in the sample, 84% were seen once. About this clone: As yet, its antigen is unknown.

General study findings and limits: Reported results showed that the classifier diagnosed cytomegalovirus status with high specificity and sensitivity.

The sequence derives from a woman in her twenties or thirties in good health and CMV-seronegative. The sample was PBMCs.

The CDR3 DNA sequence: TGCGCCAGCAGTGAGAGGGGTGGCGGCACCGGGGAGCTGTTTTTT. Protein sequence: CASSERGGGTGELFF. This chain links TRBV10-1 with TRBJ2-2; possibly TRBD1 for D (5 bases). Between the trimmed V and J ends, which lost 2 bases and 4 bases, there was a span of 11 bases. The CDR3 runs to 15 residues. Germline CDR1 WNHNN, CDR2 SYGVQD (reference sequence).